The 9 T cell receptor beta chains given below trace back to one sample, sequenced in a study of blood T cell repertoires in COVID-19. Produced via immunoSEQ multiplex PCR; TCRdb's table is partial and in-frame only. The table shows 150,000 to 200,000 clones, with 70% to 90% occurring only once. Sequences were obtained from peripheral blood. These receptors were collected from a woman of 80 years or more in a cohort sampled during active or convalescent COVID-19.

This chain links TRBV19 with TRBJ1-5, with D possibly TRBD1 on 5 matching bases. V was cut by 4 bases and J by 7 bases, with 14 bases left in between. Germline V CDR1 and CDR2: LNHDA, SQIVND (reference sequence). This CDR3 region has 14 residues. The CDR3 sequence is CASSTAGFEQPQHF. For the CDR3, the DNA is TGTGCCAGTAGTACTGCAGGGTTCGAGCAGCCCCAGCATTTT.

The chain carries TRBV7-2 and TRBJ2-7, with TRBD2 matching over 15 bases. With V trimmed by 1 base and J by 4 bases, 5 bases remained unmatched. The CDR3 loop spans 17 amino acids. CDR1 and CDR2 from the germline V gene are SGHTA and FQGNSA. DNA for the CDR3: TGTGCCAGCAGCTTAGTGGGACTAGCGGGGGGTTATTACGAGCAGTACTTC. This encodes CASSLVGLAGGYYEQYF.

This chain connects TRBV7-6 to TRBJ2-5; the match to TRBD2 covers 7 bases. CDR3 size: 17 residues. Germline V lookup: CDR1 SGHVS, CDR2 FNYEAQ. J was trimmed by 0 bases and V by 7 bases; bases with no gene match: 14. Written as DNA, the CDR3 is TGTGCCAGCACCAAAAGGGAGGGGCGGGCGTACCAAGAGACCCAGTACTTC. Its translation is CASTKREGRAYQETQYF.

This clone was recorded only once. The CDR3 DNA reads TGTGCCAGCAGCTTAACGAGGGTTGGAAACACCATATATTTT. Translating gives CASSLTRVGNTIYF. V usage is TRBV7-2 and J usage is TRBJ1-3; D not resolved. CDR3 length: 14 residues. The V end was cut by 2 bases, the J end by 3 bases, with 8 bases between. Germline CDR1 is SGHTA and CDR2 is FQGNSA.

This clone was detected only a few times. The rearrangement links TRBV3-1 (or the pseudogene TRBV3-2) to TRBJ2-1, with D possibly TRBD2 on 6 matching bases. Trimming shortened V by 4 bases and J by 4 bases, and 14 bases separated the two germline ends. The CDR3 contains 15 residues. Germline CDR1 LGHDT, CDR2 YNNKEL (reference sequence). The CDR3 DNA follows: TGTGCCAGCAGCCCAGACGCGGGATTTTACAATGAGCAGTTCTTC. Its translation is CASSPDAGFYNEQFF.

V and J are TRBV24-1 and TRBJ1-2, with D tentatively TRBD1 (5 bases). The V gene's germline CDR1 is KGHDR and CDR2 SFDVKD. The CDR3 loop spans 13 amino acids. V was cut by 7 bases and J by 5 bases, with 13 bases left in between. The CDR3 bases are TGTGCCACCAGCAAGGACACCTCGTATGGCTACACCTTC. Its protein product is CATSKDTSYGYTF.

The chain has TRBV6-6 and TRBJ2-7, with 7 bases lining up with TRBD1. V was pared by 2 bases and J by 2 bases, with 6 bases of the junction left unmatched. Looked up from germline, CDR1 is MNHNY and CDR2 is SVGAGI (reference sequence). The CDR3 spans 15 residues. The CDR3 DNA sequence: TGTGCCAGCAGTTACGGTCAAGGGGGCACCTACGAGCAGTACTTC. Its protein is CASSYGQGGTYEQYF.

This rearrangement joins TRBV29-1 to TRBJ1-4; TRBD1 matches at 9 bases. V was clipped by 6 bases and J by 7 bases; unmatched bases: 9. CDR3 length: 14 residues. Germline V gene sequence: CDR1 SQVTM, CDR2 ANQGSEA. The CDR3 nucleotides read TGCAGCGTGACCCCCGGGACAGGGAGTGAAAAACTGTTTTTT. This gives the protein CSVTPGTGSEKLFF.

The chain is built from TRBV28 and TRBJ1-1; perhaps TRBD1 as D (6 bases). Per germline, CDR1 MDHEN and CDR2 SYDVKM. V lost 6 bases, J lost 2 bases, and 19 bases lay in between. CDR3 length equals 16 residues. CDR3 nucleotides: TGTGCCAGCAGCCCCCCCTTTGGGACATCTAACACTGAAGCTTTCTTT. Protein product: CASSPPFGTSNTEAFF.